Following are 19 T cell receptor beta chains from one sample sequenced in a study of control samples from healthy donors and cancer patients. Profiled with immunoSEQ multiplex PCR; TCRdb holds only in-frame clones, not every one. The sample carries under 200,000 clones, 96% recorded once. The sequenced material came from blood. These receptors originate from a woman aged 25 to 45 in good health.

The V call is TRBV5-1, the J call TRBJ1-2, with TRBD1 matching 7 bases. The CDR3 totals 14 residues. Germline CDR1 reads SGHRS; CDR2 reads YFSETQ. V lost 4 bases, J lost 3 bases, and 6 bases stayed unmatched. CDR3 DNA sequence: TGCGCCAGCAGCGCTCGGGACAGTTACTATGGCTACACCTTC. Encoded protein: CASSARDSYYGYTF. The full variable domain, its missing parts supplied by reference TRBV5-1 and TRBJ1-2, is KAGVTQTPRYLIKTRGQQVTLSCSPISGHRSVSWYQQTPGQGLQFLFEYFSETQRNKGNFPGRFSGRQFSNSRSEMNVSTLELGDSALYLCASSARDSYYGYTFGSGTRLTVV.

The CDR3 nucleotides read TGTGCCTACAGTCTGGCGGGGGCACTCTACAATGAGCAGTTCTTC. It specifies CAYSLAGALYNEQFF. This chain uses TRBV6-5 with TRBJ2-1, with D possibly matching TRBD2 (7 bases). Trimming removed 11 bases at V and 3 bases at J, with 20 bases between. Germline V gene data show CDR1 as MNHEY and CDR2 as SVGAGI. This CDR3 comprises 15 residues.

The rearrangement links TRBV28 to TRBJ1-2, with D perhaps TRBD1 (5 bases). The germline V gene encodes CDR1 MDHEN and CDR2 SYDVKM. V was cut by 6 bases and J by 3 bases, with 14 bases left in between. The CDR3 loop spans 14 amino acids. The CDR3 reads CASRTAGAYYGYTF. Written as DNA, the CDR3 is TGTGCCAGCAGAACAGCCGGGGCCTACTATGGCTACACCTTC.

This clone has a single count. This chain uses TRBV5-1 with TRBJ1-3; D is ambiguous. CDR3 length: 14 residues. V shed 1 base and J shed 0 bases, with 5 bases lying between them. From germline, CDR1 is SGHRS and CDR2 YFSETQ. CDR3 protein: CASSLTDSGNTIYF. DNA of the CDR3: TGCGCCAGCAGCTTGACAGACTCTGGAAACACCATATATTTT.

The rearrangement links TRBV21-1 to TRBJ1-6; the tabulated D call, TRBD1, remains unverified against the DNA. TRBV21-1 is shown as a pseudogene. This CDR3 is built from 16 residues. This chain's CDR3 is CASSKDTRQGDSPLHF. CDR3 in DNA: TGTGCCAGCAGCAAAGATACGAGGCAGGGGGATTCACCCCTCCACTTT.

In this sample, this clone turned up once. The chain is built from TRBV19 and TRBJ2-5, with 13 nucleotides matching TRBD2. With 6 bases clipped from V and 5 bases from J, the junction kept 9 bases outside the gene matches. The CDR3 contains 16 residues. The germline CDR1 and CDR2 sequences are LNHDA and SQIVND (reference sequence). This CDR3 reads CASRAWGTSGAETQYF. For the CDR3, the DNA is TGTGCCAGTAGGGCGTGGGGGACTAGCGGGGCGGAGACCCAGTACTTC. Variable domain in full (rest from reference TRBV19 and TRBJ2-5): DGGITQSPKYLFRKEGQNVTLSCEQNLNHDAMYWYRQDPGQGLRLIYYSQIVNDFQKGDIAEGYSVSREKKESFPLTVTSAQKNPTAFYLCASRAWGTSGAETQYFGPGTRLLVL.

This rearrangement joins TRBV7-6 to TRBJ2-7; D gene ambiguous. CDR3 length: 13 residues. V lost 0 bases, J lost 6 bases, and 9 bases lay in between. Germline V gives CDR1 SGHVS, CDR2 FNYEAQ. As DNA, the CDR3 is TGTGCCAGCAGCTTAGCGACCACGACCGAGCAGTACTTC. Its protein is CASSLATTTEQYF.

The chain uses TRBV5-6 and TRBJ2-7; no firm D call. Germline V CDR1 and CDR2: SGHDT, YYEEEE. V was shortened by 0 bases and J by 7 bases, with 14 bases between the two germline ends. The CDR3 is made up of 14 amino acids. The CDR3 loop reads CASSLGWNPGEQYF. The CDR3 DNA follows: TGTGCCAGCAGCTTGGGTTGGAATCCCGGAGAGCAGTACTTC. Using reference TRBV5-6 and TRBJ2-7 for the parts outside the CDR3, the full variable domain is DAGVTQSPTHLIKTRGQQVTLRCSPKSGHDTVSWYQQALGQGPQFIFQYYEEEERQRGNFPDRFSGHQFPNYSSELNVNALLLGDSALYLCASSLGWNPGEQYFGPGTRLTVT.

The chain carries TRBV10-3 and TRBJ2-3; 9 bases agree with TRBD2. The CDR3 length is 16 residues. With 3 bases clipped from V and 1 base from J, the junction kept 5 bases outside the gene matches. Germline-derived CDR1 and CDR2 are ENHRY and SYGVKD. This chain's CDR3 is CAISDPKREGTDTQYF. CDR3 sequence (DNA): TGTGCCATCAGTGACCCCAAGCGGGAGGGCACAGATACGCAGTATTTT.

The J gene is TRBJ2-7, the V gene TRBV3-1 (or the pseudogene TRBV3-2), with TRBD1 matching over 9 bases. CDR3 length: 16 amino acids. V trimming: 4 bases; J trimming: 2 bases; junction bases outside the gene matches: 9. Germline CDR1 LGHDT, CDR2 YNNKEL (reference sequence). The CDR3 coding sequence is TGTGCCAGCAGCCGCACGACGGGACAGGGACCCTACGAGCAGTACTTC. Translation: CASSRTTGQGPYEQYF.

V and J are TRBV6-1 and TRBJ1-5; no reliable D call. This CDR3 has 14 amino acids. The germline V gene has CDR1 MNHNS and CDR2 SASEGT. Deletions cut 3 bases from V and 3 bases from J, with 9 bases between. CDR3 amino acids: CASSERRFNQPQHF. DNA for the CDR3: TGTGCCAGCAGTGAGCGCAGGTTCAATCAGCCCCAGCATTTT.

This chain links TRBV7-8 with TRBJ1-5, with TRBD1 identical over 7 bases. After removal of 1 base from V and 7 bases from J, the junction contained 10 bases not matched to a gene. CDR3 size: 16 residues. Germline V gene data show CDR1 as SGHVS and CDR2 as FQNEAQ. CDR3 in amino acids: CASSLGLDRSRQPQHF. CDR3 sequence (DNA): TGTGCCAGCAGCTTAGGTCTGGACAGGTCTCGGCAGCCCCAGCATTTT.

This rearrangement joins TRBV7-9 to TRBJ2-3, with TRBD1 matching 7 bases. This CDR3 comprises 14 residues. CDR1 and CDR2 from the germline V gene are SEHNR and FQNEAQ (reference sequence). Trimming cost V 6 bases and J 4 bases; bases outside gene matches: 7. The CDR3 DNA reads TGTGCCAGCAGAGACAACAGGGGATCAGATACGCAGTATTTT. It encodes CASRDNRGSDTQYF.

The sample holds one count of this clone. The chain couples TRBV19 to TRBJ2-1, with D possibly being TRBD2 (6 bases). The CDR3 loop spans 13 amino acids. Trimming removed 10 bases at V and 10 bases at J, with 20 bases between. Looked up from germline, CDR1 is LNHDA and CDR2 is SQIVND (reference sequence). CDR3 coding DNA: TGTGCCACCCGGGACTCCGGGATAATAGAGCAGTTCTTC. Residues: CATRDSGIIEQFF. Together with reference TRBV19 and TRBJ2-1, the CDR3 gives the full variable domain: DGGITQSPKYLFRKEGQNVTLSCEQNLNHDAMYWYRQDPGQGLRLIYYSQIVNDFQKGDIAEGYSVSREKKESFPLTVTSAQKNPTAFYLCATRDSGIIEQFFGPGTRLTVL.

The table lists this clone with a count of one. The chain is built from TRBV10-3 and TRBJ2-1, with TRBD2 matching over 7 bases. The CDR3 is 14 residues long. From germline, CDR1 is ENHRY and CDR2 SYGVKD. J was trimmed by 1 base and V by 5 bases; bases with no gene match: 2. The CDR3 DNA reads TGTGCCATCAGTCTTAGCGGGTCCTACAATGAGCAGTTCTTC. Its translation is CAISLSGSYNEQFF.

The rearrangement links TRBV18 to TRBJ2-3; D may be TRBD2 (6 bases). This CDR3 comprises 13 residues. Germline-derived CDR1 and CDR2 are KGHSH and LQKENI. The V end lost 4 bases, the J end lost 4 bases, and 9 bases lay between the germline ends. CDR3 sequence: CASSRPGADTQYF. CDR3 DNA sequence: TGTGCCAGCTCACGGCCGGGAGCAGATACGCAGTATTTT.

This clone has only one observation. The J gene is TRBJ1-1, the V gene TRBV12-3 or TRBV12-4; D uncertain. The CDR3 spans 13 residues. Trimming removed 8 bases at V and 0 bases at J, with 10 bases between. The DNA of the CDR3 is TGTGCCAGCTTGAAAACAGTGAACACTGAAGCTTTCTTT. This encodes CASLKTVNTEAFF.

The J gene is TRBJ2-1, the V gene TRBV5-8; 7 positions agree with TRBD1. CDR1 SGHTS and CDR2 YDEGEE come from the germline V gene. This CDR3 spans 16 amino acids. The trim removed 6 bases at V and 2 bases at J, leaving 11 bases unmatched. CDR3 sequence reads: CASTDSGTDPYNEQFF. The DNA of the CDR3 is TGTGCCAGCACCGATTCCGGGACAGACCCCTACAATGAGCAGTTCTTC.

The chain links TRBV3-1 (or the pseudogene TRBV3-2) to TRBJ1-2, with 9 bases that match TRBD1. Germline V gives CDR1 LGHDT, CDR2 YNNKEL (reference sequence). The CDR3 runs 13 residues. J was trimmed by 10 bases and V by 3 bases; bases with no gene match: 6. Here the CDR3 DNA reads TGTGCCAGCAGCCAGGGACAGGGTTTAGCCTACACCTTC. Its translation is CASSQGQGLAYTF.